Listed below are T cell receptor beta chains from one sample, sequenced in a study of T cell responses to AZD1222 COVID-19 vaccine. Repertoires were generated with immunoSEQ multiplex PCR, while TCRdb's copy carries only in-frame clones and drops some. The profile shows about 190,000 clones, 85% to 95% of them singletons. The starting material was peripheral blood, obtained on day 0 of AZD1222 vaccination. Source of these receptors: an adult in good health. CDR3s include the opening cysteine and the closing phenylalanine or tryptophan. A D gene is named only where the DNA matches it firmly. Expanded clones get a size class; other rows say once, few or many, or leave the size out.

TRBJ2-2,.,TRBV12-3/TRBV12-4,13,.,TGTGCCAGCAGTTTGAGGCGGGGCGGGGAGCTGTTTTTT,CASSLRRGGELFF
TRBJ1-2,.,TRBV19,16,TRBD1,TGTGCCAGTAGTACCCCTGGCAGGGGGCAAGGCTATGGCTACACCTTC,CASSTPGRGQGYGYTF
TRBJ1-4,.,TRBV5-5,16,TRBD1,TGTGCCAGCAGCCAGCCTGACAGGGGGACTGGTGAAAAACTGTTTTTT,CASSQPDRGTGEKLFF
TRBJ2-1,.,TRBV19,16,.,TGTGCCAGTAGTATTGGCAGGGCGGAAGGATACAATGAGCAGTTCTTC,CASSIGRAEGYNEQFF
TRBJ2-3,.,TRBV14,15,.,TGTGCCAGCAGAGACAGTAGGTTGAGCACAGATACGCAGTATTTT,CASRDSRLSTDTQYF
TRBJ2-4,.,TRBV6-2/TRBV6-3,17,TRBD2,TGTGCCAGCAGTTCTGGACTAGCGGGAGAGATCGAAAACATTCAGTACTTC,CASSSGLAGEIENIQYF
TRBJ1-2,.,TRBV2,13,.,TGTGCCAGCAGTGCCTCTAGCCTAGAGGGCTACACCTTC,CASSASSLEGYTF
TRBJ1-1,.,TRBV10-3,17,TRBD1,TGTGCCATCAGTGAAATGGAGGGCAGGGGGCGTGGCACTGAAGCTTTCTTT,CAISEMEGRGRGTEAFF
TRBJ2-5,.,TRBV30,17,.,TGTGCCTACAACTCCGAGACGGCCTCCAGGTACCAAGAGACCCAGTACTTC,CAYNSETASRYQETQYF
TRBJ1-2,once,TRBV21-1,16,.,TGTGCCAGCAGTCCCAACAATGGGGGGGATAACTATGGCTACACCTTC,CASSPNNGGDNYGYTF
TRBJ1-5,.,TRBV30,13,.,TGTGCCTGGAGTCCACAGAACAATCAGCCCCAGCATTTT,CAWSPQNNQPQHF
TRBJ2-2,once,TRBV11-2,17,TRBD2,TGTGCCAGCAGCTTCCGACTGGGAGGGCCGGACACCGGGGAGCTGTTTTTT,CASSFRLGGPDTGELFF
TRBJ1-1,.,TRBV2,14,.,TGTGCCAGCAGCGTTACAGGTGGTTCAGCTGAAGCTTTCTTT,CASSVTGGSAEAFF
TRBJ1-5,.,TRBV15,15,.,TGTGCCACCAGCAGAGGACGGAATAGCAATCAGCCCCAGCATTTT,CATSRGRNSNQPQHF
TRBJ2-3,.,TRBV19,15,TRBD2,TGTGCCAGTAGTCCACGGGGTAGCGGGATGGATACGCAGTATTTT,CASSPRGSGMDTQYF
TRBJ2-7,.,TRBV27,15,TRBD1,TGTGCCAGCAGTTCACCGGGACAGGGGGCCTACGAGCAGTACTTC,CASSSPGQGAYEQYF
TRBJ2-7,.,TRBV7-9,17,TRBD1,TGTGCCAGCAGCTTGGGACAGGAGGGACGGAGGGCCTACGAGCAGTACTTC,CASSLGQEGRRAYEQYF